Below, 18 T cell receptor beta chains from the same sample are listed, as sequenced in a study of T cell responses to AZD1222 COVID-19 vaccine. The table came from immunoSEQ multiplex PCR; TCRdb's copy has only in-frame clones and leaves some out. Of 83,000 or so clones in the sample, roughly 90% were seen once. The material was peripheral blood, obtained on day 0 of MenACWY control vaccination. Every receptor here comes from an adult in good health.

The chain links TRBV11-2 to TRBJ2-5, with a weak D call TRBD2 (5 bases). Deletions cut 5 bases from V and 3 bases from J, with 10 bases between. This CDR3 comprises 13 residues. Germline V gene lookup returns CDR1 SGHAT and CDR2 FQNNGV. This chain's CDR3 is CASSPSLEETQYF. CDR3 DNA: TGTGCCAGCAGCCCATCACTAGAAGAGACCCAGTACTTC.

There are a few counts of this clone. This specimen includes other DNA sequences encoding the same CDR3. The chain recombines TRBV7-9 with TRBJ1-5; D not resolved. The germline V gene has CDR1 SEHNR and CDR2 FQNEAQ (reference sequence). The V end lost 3 bases, the J end lost 4 bases, and 10 bases lay between the germline ends. There are 14 residues in the CDR3. For the CDR3, the DNA is TGTGCCAGCAGCTTGGCGGTAGATAATCAGCCCCAGCATTTT. Its protein is CASSLAVDNQPQHF. Looking up the rest from reference TRBV7-9 and TRBJ1-5 gives the full variable domain: DTGVSQNPRHKITKRGQNVTFRCDPISEHNRLYWYRQTLGQGPEFLTYFQNEAQLEKSRLLSDRFSAERPKGSFSTLEIQRTEQGDSAMYLCASSLAVDNQPQHFGDGTRLSIL.

The chain is built from TRBV19 and TRBJ2-1, with 8 bases matching TRBD2. The V segment lost 3 bases and the J segment 9 bases; nucleotides outside the gene matches: 13. The germline gives CDR1 LNHDA, CDR2 SQIVND (reference sequence). CDR3 length equals 16 residues. For the CDR3, the DNA is TGTGCCAGTAGTATGTCAGTGGTAGCGGGAAGCACTGAGCAGTTCTTC. Translated: CASSMSVVAGSTEQFF.

This clone was detected once. This rearrangement joins TRBV9 to TRBJ2-2; TRBD2 is a possible D gene (6 bases). The CDR3 has 16 amino acids. The germline V gene has CDR1 SGDLS and CDR2 YYNGEE. V dropped 3 bases and J dropped 7 bases, with 19 bases sitting between them. The CDR3 DNA is TGTGCCAGCAGCGCGGCTCGCGGAGGGGCTTTCGGGGAGCTGTTTTTT. Translation: CASSAARGGAFGELFF. Full variable domain (outside the CDR3, taken from reference TRBV9 and TRBJ2-2): DSGVTQTPKHLITATGQRVTLRCSPRSGDLSVYWYQQSLDQGLQFLIQYYNGEERAKGNILERFSAQQFPDLHSELNLSSLELGDSALYFCASSAARGGAFGELFFGEGSRLTVL.

The gene calls are TRBV3-1 (or the pseudogene TRBV3-2) and TRBJ2-2; D ambiguous. The CDR3 has 14 amino acids. Germline CDR1 LGHDT, CDR2 YNNKEL (reference sequence). Between the trimmed V and J ends, which lost 4 bases and 0 bases, there was a span of 6 bases. The CDR3 spells CASSRLANTGELFF. In DNA, the CDR3 is TGTGCCAGCAGCCGACTGGCGAACACCGGGGAGCTGTTTTTT.

This chain uses TRBV9 with TRBJ1-2; D not resolved. This CDR3 is built from 13 residues. Germline V CDR1 and CDR2: SGDLS, YYNGEE. Trimming shortened V by 6 bases and J by 8 bases, and 17 bases separated the two germline ends. In DNA, the CDR3 is TGTGCCAGCAACACCCCCGTGAGGGCCGGCTACACCTTC. Its translation is CASNTPVRAGYTF.

This clone has a handful of counts. The chain uses TRBV19 and TRBJ1-1; D uncertain. V was pared by 3 bases and J by 0 bases, with 8 bases between. The CDR3 sequence is 14 residues long. The V gene's germline CDR1 is LNHDA and CDR2 SQIVND (reference sequence). DNA of the CDR3: TGTGCCAGTAGTATCGCACTGATGAACACTGAAGCTTTCTTT. It is translated as CASSIALMNTEAFF.

The chain carries TRBV19 and TRBJ2-7, with TRBD1 identical over 9 bases. The CDR3 spans 16 residues. CDR1 and CDR2 (germline): LNHDA, SQIVND (reference sequence). The junction had 8 bases not matched to a gene; V was cut back by 3 bases and J by 2 bases. The CDR3 here is CASSILGTGSPYEQYF. CDR3 nucleotide sequence: TGTGCCAGTAGTATCCTGGGGACAGGGTCCCCCTACGAGCAGTACTTC.

The V gene is TRBV9, the J gene TRBJ2-5; 8 positions agree with TRBD2. CDR1 is SGDLS, CDR2 YYNGEE, per germline. CDR3 length: 16 residues. With V trimmed by 2 bases and J by 2 bases, 8 bases remained unmatched. The CDR3 spells CASSVFGAGEQETQYF. For the CDR3, the DNA is TGTGCCAGCAGCGTTTTTGGAGCGGGGGAACAAGAGACCCAGTACTTC.

The chain couples TRBV24-1 to TRBJ2-1; 9 bases are shared with TRBD2. The length of the CDR3 is 14 residues. CDR1 is KGHDR, CDR2 SFDVKD, per germline. The V gene end was trimmed by 9 bases and the J gene end by 16 bases; junction bases not matched to a gene: 18. CDR3 bases: TGTGCCACCGCCTGGCGGGAGGGCCTATCAGAGTATTTCTTC. Its translation is CATAWREGLSEYFF.

The count of this clone is one. CDR3 protein: CASSPGGFGTAEAFF. As DNA, the CDR3 is TGTGCCAGCAGCCCCGGGGGGTTTGGTACCGCTGAAGCTTTCTTT. The V and J genes are TRBV7-3 and TRBJ1-1; weak D call: TRBD1 (5 bases). The germline V and J ends were trimmed by 5 bases and 6 bases, with 19 bases remaining between them. In germline, CDR1 is SGHTA, CDR2 FQGTGA. The CDR3 runs 15 residues.

This chain connects TRBV27 to TRBJ2-7; D gene ambiguous. In germline, CDR1 is MNHEY, CDR2 SMNVEV (reference sequence). This CDR3 is built from 12 residues. The V end was cut by 8 bases, the J end by 4 bases, with 12 bases between. The CDR3 DNA reads as TGTGCCAGCGGTAGTCTGGGTTACGAGCAGTACTTC. This sequence encodes CASGSLGYEQYF.

This chain links TRBV20-1 with TRBJ2-7, with 7 bases that match TRBD1. This CDR3 spans 11 amino acids. V was clipped by 6 bases and J by 12 bases; unmatched bases: 11. Looked up from germline, CDR1 is DFQATT and CDR2 is SNEGSKA (reference sequence). CDR3 residues: CSAKPKGAPYF. CDR3 DNA: TGCAGTGCCAAGCCCAAGGGGGCTCCGTACTTC.

The chain uses TRBV6-6 and TRBJ1-3, with D possibly being TRBD1 (6 bases). The germline CDR1 and CDR2 sequences are MNHNY and SVGAGI (reference sequence). This CDR3 contains 18 residues. The V end lost 5 bases, the J end lost 0 bases, and 20 bases lay between the germline ends. CDR3 region: CASSPHGDTLSSGNTIYF. The CDR3 nucleotides read TGTGCCAGCAGTCCCCACGGGGACACCCTTTCCTCTGGAAACACCATATATTTT.

The chain links TRBV4-2 to TRBJ2-7; D may match TRBD1 or TRBD2 (6 bases each). CDR1 is LGHNA and CDR2 is YNFKEQ in the germline V gene. V was cut by 0 bases and J by 6 bases, with 15 bases left in between. There are 15 residues in the CDR3. The CDR3 protein is CASSQEDYRVSEQYF. CDR3 nucleotides: TGTGCCAGCAGCCAAGAGGACTACAGGGTGAGCGAGCAGTACTTC.

V and J are TRBV5-1 and TRBJ2-5, with D possibly matching TRBD1 (6 bases). Germline lookup yields CDR1 SGHRS and CDR2 YFSETQ. V was cut by 3 bases and J by 2 bases, with 11 bases left in between. The CDR3 is 14 residues long. The CDR3 DNA reads as TGCGCCAGCAGCTCGGACAGTTTTCAAGAGACCCAGTACTTC. As protein: CASSSDSFQETQYF.

The chain employs TRBV15 and TRBJ2-7; TRBD2 might be the D (6 bases). Germline V CDR1 and CDR2: LNHNV, YYDKDF (reference sequence). The CDR3 sequence is 15 residues long. The V gene lost 3 bases and the J gene lost 2 bases, with 14 bases spanning the gap. CDR3 in amino acids: CATSRARDGPYEQYF. CDR3 nucleotides: TGTGCCACCAGCAGGGCGCGGGACGGACCCTACGAGCAGTACTTC. Together with reference TRBV15 and TRBJ2-7, the CDR3 gives the full variable domain: DAMVIQNPRYQVTQFGKPVTLSCSQTLNHNVMYWYQQKSSQAPKLLFHYYDKDFNNEADTPDNFQSRRPNTSFCFLDIRSPGLGDTAMYLCATSRARDGPYEQYFGPGTRLTVT.

The CDR3 sequence: CASSSSSGYPKQFF. CDR3 DNA: TGTGCCAGCAGTTCCTCTAGTGGCTACCCTAAGCAGTTCTTC. The rearrangement joins TRBV6-2 or TRBV6-3 to TRBJ2-1; D call uncertain. V lost 4 bases and J 11 bases, leaving 18 bases between the germline ends. The CDR3 is made up of 14 amino acids. Germline CDR1 reads MNHEY; CDR2 reads SVGEGT.